Listed here are 2 T cell receptor beta chains from one sample, sequenced in a study of shared clonotypes between healthy human individuals. The table came from immunoSEQ multiplex PCR; TCRdb's copy has only in-frame clones and leaves some out. The sample includes 950,000 to 1,100,000 clones, about 80% of them seen just once. Sequenced material: memory CD4+ T cells from PBMCs. The subset: CD45RA-negative fraction. The receptors originated from a man aged 18 to 29 in good health. Some clones in this sample may be carry-over from other donors' samples.

The CDR3 bases are TGTGCCAGCAGGGGAGGGGGAGTGGAGCAGTACTTC. Translated: CASRGGGVEQYF. The V gene is TRBV19, the J gene TRBJ2-7; weak D call: TRBD2 (7 bases). Between the trimmed V and J ends, which lost 9 bases and 7 bases, there was a span of 16 bases. Germline loops: CDR1 LNHDA, CDR2 SQIVND (reference sequence). The CDR3 is 12 amino acids. The complete variable domain, with remaining parts taken from reference TRBV19 and TRBJ2-7, reads DGGITQSPKYLFRKEGQNVTLSCEQNLNHDAMYWYRQDPGQGLRLIYYSQIVNDFQKGDIAEGYSVSREKKESFPLTVTSAQKNPTAFYLCASRGGGVEQYFGPGTRLTVT.

This clone was picked up a small number of times. The chain uses TRBV5-6 and TRBJ1-2; possibly TRBD1 for D (5 bases). With 2 bases removed from V and 6 bases from J, the gap between germline ends came to 11 bases. The V gene's germline CDR1 is SGHDT and CDR2 YYEEEE. CDR3 length: 13 amino acids. CDR3 residues: CASSFVGTNGYTF. CDR3 DNA: TGTGCCAGCAGCTTTGTAGGGACCAATGGCTACACCTTC.